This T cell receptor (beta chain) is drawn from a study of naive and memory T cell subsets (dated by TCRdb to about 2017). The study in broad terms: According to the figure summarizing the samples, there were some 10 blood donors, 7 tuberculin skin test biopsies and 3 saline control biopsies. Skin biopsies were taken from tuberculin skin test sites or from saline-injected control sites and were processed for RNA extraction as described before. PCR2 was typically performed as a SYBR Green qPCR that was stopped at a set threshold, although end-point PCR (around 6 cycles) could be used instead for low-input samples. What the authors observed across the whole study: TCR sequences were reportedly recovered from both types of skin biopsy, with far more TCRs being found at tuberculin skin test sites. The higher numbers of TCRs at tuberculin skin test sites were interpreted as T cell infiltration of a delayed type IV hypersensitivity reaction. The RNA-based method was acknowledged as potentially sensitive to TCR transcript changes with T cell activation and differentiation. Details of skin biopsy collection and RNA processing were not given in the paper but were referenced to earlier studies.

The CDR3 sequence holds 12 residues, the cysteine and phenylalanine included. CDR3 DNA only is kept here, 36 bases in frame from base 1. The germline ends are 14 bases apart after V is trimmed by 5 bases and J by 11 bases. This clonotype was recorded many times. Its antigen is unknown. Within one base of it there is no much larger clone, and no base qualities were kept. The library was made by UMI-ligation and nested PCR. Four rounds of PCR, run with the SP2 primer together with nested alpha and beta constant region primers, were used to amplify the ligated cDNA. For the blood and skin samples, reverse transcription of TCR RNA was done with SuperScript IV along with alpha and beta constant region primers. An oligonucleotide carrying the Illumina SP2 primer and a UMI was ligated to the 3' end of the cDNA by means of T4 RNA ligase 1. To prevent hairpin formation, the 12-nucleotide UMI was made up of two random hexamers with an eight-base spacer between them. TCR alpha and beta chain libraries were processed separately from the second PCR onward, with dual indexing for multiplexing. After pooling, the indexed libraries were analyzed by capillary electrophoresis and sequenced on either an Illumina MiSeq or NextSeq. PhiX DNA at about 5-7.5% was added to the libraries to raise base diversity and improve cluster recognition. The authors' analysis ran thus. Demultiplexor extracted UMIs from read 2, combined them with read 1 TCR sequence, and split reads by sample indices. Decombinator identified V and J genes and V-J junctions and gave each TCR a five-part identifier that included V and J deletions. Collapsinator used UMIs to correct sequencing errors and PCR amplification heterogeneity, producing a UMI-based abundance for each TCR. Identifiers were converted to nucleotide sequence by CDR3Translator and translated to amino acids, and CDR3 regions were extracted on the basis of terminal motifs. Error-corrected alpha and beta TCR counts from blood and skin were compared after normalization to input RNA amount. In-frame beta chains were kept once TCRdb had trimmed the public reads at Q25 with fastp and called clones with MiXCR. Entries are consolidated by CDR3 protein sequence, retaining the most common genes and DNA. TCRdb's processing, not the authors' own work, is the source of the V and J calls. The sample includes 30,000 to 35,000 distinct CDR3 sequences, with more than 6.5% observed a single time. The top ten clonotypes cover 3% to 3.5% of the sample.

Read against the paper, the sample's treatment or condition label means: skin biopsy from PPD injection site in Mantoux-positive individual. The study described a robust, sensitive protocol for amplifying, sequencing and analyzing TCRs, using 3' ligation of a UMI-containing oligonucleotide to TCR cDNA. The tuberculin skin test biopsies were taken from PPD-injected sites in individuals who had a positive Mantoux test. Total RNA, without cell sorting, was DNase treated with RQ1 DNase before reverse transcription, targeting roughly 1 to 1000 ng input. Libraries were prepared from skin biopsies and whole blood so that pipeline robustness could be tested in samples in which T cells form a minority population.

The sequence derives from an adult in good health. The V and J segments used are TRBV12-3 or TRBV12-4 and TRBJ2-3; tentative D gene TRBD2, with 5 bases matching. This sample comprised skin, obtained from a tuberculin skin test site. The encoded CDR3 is CASSTPGMGQYF. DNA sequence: TGTGCCAGCAGTACTCCCGGGATGGGGCAGTATTTT.